This T cell receptor (beta chain) is from a study of blood T cell repertoires in COVID-19. Overall study context: The origin of the acute and convalescent COVID-19 samples was the United States, Italy and Spain. Sources were T cells, B-cell-depleted T cells, or PBMCs; the material itself was cDNA or gDNA.

Per the original data handling: Reference gene primers were amplified, and this amplification served to estimate nucleated cell counts. Libraries were prepared by immunoSEQ multiplex PCR; TCRdb keeps only in-frame clonotypes and omits some of them. That table supplies the V and J calls and clone size; D and trimming were determined from the DNA. The top ten hold roughly 2.3% of the sample, which has tens of thousands of clones, roughly 88% seen once. CDR1 and CDR2 from the germline V gene are MDHEN and SYDVKM. The CDR3 length is 15 residues. V lost 7 bases to trimming and J lost 2 bases; unmatched junction nucleotides: 10.

The sequence came from a human donor in a cohort sampled during active COVID-19. The V and J genes are TRBV28 and TRBJ1-1; the match to TRBD1 covers 7 bases. The source material was peripheral blood. The CDR3 nucleotides read TGTGCCAGCAAGGGGGCCCAGAGTTTCAACACTGAAGCTTTCTTT. It encodes CASKGAQSFNTEAFF.